The entry below describes one T cell receptor beta chain. Germline V CDR1 and CDR2: SGDLS, YYNGEE. V lost 7 bases, J lost 3 bases, and 7 bases lay in between. There are 12 residues in the CDR3. In the study's own analysis: Estimation of nucleated cell counts relied on the amplification of reference gene primers. Assay: immunoSEQ multiplex PCR; the TCRdb copy retains only in-frame clones and omits some. V and J calls and clone size come straight from that table; D and trimming were deduced from the DNA. The sample includes approximately 180,000 clones, around 82% seen only once; the top ten take less than 20%. The data originate from a study of blood T cell repertoires in COVID-19.

The sequencing input was PBMCs or T cells enriched from blood (not recorded which). The rearrangement uses TRBV9 and TRBJ2-2, with D unclear. This TCR derives from a woman between 50 and 59 years old with acute COVID-19. The CDR3 spells CASGPYTGELFF. CDR3 sequence (DNA): TGTGCCAGCGGCCCTTACACCGGGGAGCTGTTTTTT.